This T cell receptor beta chain was sequenced during a study of metastatic and nonmetastatic thyroid tumors. TCRdb ran MiXCR on the PCR reads. This sample has 100,000 or so clones, with 14% to 15% found just once. Nobody among the patients had been given any treatment before thyroid surgery. This clone came up many times. Sequences were obtained from blood. The TCR sequence derives from a female donor with papillary thyroid cancer or a benign thyroid nodule (not recorded which). Some clones in this sample may be carry-over from other donors' samples.

CDR3 amino acids: CASSLGKVPYNEQFF. CDR3 DNA sequence: TGTGCCAGCAGCTTAGGGAAAGTGCCTTACAATGAGCAGTTCTTC. The V call is TRBV7-9, the J call TRBJ2-1; unclear D gene. The CDR3 is 15 amino acids. CDR1 and CDR2 (germline): SEHNR, FQNEAQ (reference sequence). V shed 1 base and J shed 4 bases, with 11 bases lying between them.